The following is a T cell receptor (beta chain) sequence with its context. The antigen is not known. These data originate in a study of T cells after posttransplantation cyclophosphamide. Trimming at V came to 1 base and at J to 1 base, leaving 3 bases not matched to a gene. There are 16 residues in the CDR3. The germline gives CDR1 SEHNR, CDR2 FQNEAQ (reference sequence). Busulfan-fludarabine conditioning, marrow transplant, and cyclophosphamide on days +3 and +4 were administered. Clones were sequenced by immunoSEQ multiplex PCR, and TCRdb holds only the in-frame ones, with some missing. This sample has about 8,000 clones; around four fifths occur once, and the top ten carry roughly 17%. General study results and limits: Later post-transplant blood repertoires were often dominated by donor CD8+ memory clones. After PTCy, TRB diversity resembled that of CNI/methotrexate controls.

The sequence derives from a female patient aged 40-49 years who received an allogeneic stem cell transplant from a related donor, was CMV-positive, and had no GVHD. Certain T cells may be donor cells from the graft. The chain combines TRBV7-9 with TRBJ2-1; 8 nucleotides align to TRBD2. The starting material was CD4+ T cells sorted from blood, obtained approximately 1,100 days after allogeneic stem cell transplant with posttransplant cyclophosphamide. The CDR3: CASSLGAGGSYNEQFF. As DNA, the CDR3 is TGTGCCAGCAGCTTAGGGGCGGGGGGATCCTACAATGAGCAGTTCTTC.